A single sample gave rise to the 10 T cell receptor beta chains below, sequenced in a study of regulatory T cells in long-lasting Graves disease. Specified time point: newly diagnosed GD, antithyroid drugs for less than 3 months. Making the TCR library involved RNA that had been extracted from PBMCs. Construction of TCR beta libraries relied on iRepertoire HTBI primers and on Arm-PCR targeting CDR3 regions. TCRdb re-called the multiplex PCR reads through MiXCR, storing one row per CDR3 protein. Counted here are roughly 440,000 distinct CDR3 sequences, roughly 15% occurring once; the ten biggest clones make up about 25%. The sample was also linked to a second study, of T cells in Graves' hyperthyroidism and ophthalmopathy.

Sample: peripheral blood mononuclear cells (PBMCs), taken at new diagnosis, from a patient treated with antithyroid drugs. Receptors were obtained from a woman aged 18-29 years with Graves disease.

The V call is TRBV19, the J call TRBJ1-2; no firm D call. Trimming removed 5 bases from V and 7 bases from J, with 14 bases in between. The germline CDR1 and CDR2 sequences are LNHDA and SQIVND (reference sequence). The CDR3 is 13 residues long. The CDR3 here is CASSDVEALGYTF. The DNA for the CDR3 is TGTGCCAGTAGTGACGTGGAGGCGCTTGGCTACACCTTC.

The chain combines TRBV20-1 with TRBJ2-2; D not certain. The germline V gene encodes CDR1 DFQATT and CDR2 SNEGSKA (reference sequence). Trimming removed 5 bases from V and 3 bases from J, with 7 bases in between. The CDR3 covers 12 residues. The CDR3 loop is CSAPHYTGELFF. The CDR3 DNA reads as TGCAGTGCTCCGCACTACACCGGGGAGCTGTTTTTT.

This clonotype showed up many times. This rearrangement joins TRBV7-2 to TRBJ1-1; D remains ambiguous. CDR1 is SGHTA and CDR2 is FQGNSA in the germline V gene. This CDR3 spans 13 amino acids. Trimming pared 5 bases from V and 3 bases from J, leaving 10 bases between. Written as DNA, the CDR3 is TGTGCCAGCAGCATACAGAGCTACACTGAAGCTTTCTTT. Its protein is CASSIQSYTEAFF. The full variable domain, in which reference TRBV7-2 and TRBJ1-1 provide the parts outside the CDR3, is GAGVSQSPSNKVTEKGKDVELRCDPISGHTALYWYRQSLGQGLEFLIYFQGNSAPDKSGLPSDRFSAERTGGSVSTLTIQRTQQEDSAVYLCASSIQSYTEAFFGQGTRLTVV.

This clonotype showed up many times. The rearrangement uses TRBV7-3 and TRBJ2-3; no definite D call. The ends were cut back, 5 bases at V and 1 base at J, with 16 bases in the middle. CDR3 length equals 16 residues. The germline gives CDR1 SGHTA, CDR2 FQGTGA. DNA for the CDR3: TGTGCCAGCAGCACAAGGGCCCCACCGCGCACAGATACGCAGTATTTT. This sequence encodes CASSTRAPPRTDTQYF.

This clonotype showed up many times. The chain is built from TRBV28 and TRBJ2-1; D is unresolved. The CDR3 consists of 16 residues. The germline CDR1 and CDR2 sequences are MDHEN and SYDVKM. Trimming stripped 7 bases from V and 1 base from J, with 17 bases between. In DNA form, the CDR3 reads TGTGCCAGCAACCCCCCTGCAGGACCTTCCTACAATGAGCAGTTCTTC. This translates into CASNPPAGPSYNEQFF.

V gene TRBV28 combines with J gene TRBJ1-1; 10 nucleotides match TRBD1. CDR3 length: 15 residues. The trim removed 9 bases at V and 4 bases at J, leaving 11 bases unmatched. Looked up from germline, CDR1 is MDHEN and CDR2 is SYDVKM. The CDR3 loop reads CASTRLTGGFTEAFF. The DNA of the CDR3 is TGTGCCAGTACCAGATTGACAGGGGGCTTCACTGAAGCTTTCTTT.

This clonotype has more than one count but fewer than ten. This chain uses TRBV19 with TRBJ1-1; D unclear. Trimming took off 3 bases at V and 4 bases at J, with 9 bases between the two ends. CDR1 and CDR2 (germline): LNHDA, SQIVND (reference sequence). CDR3 size: 13 residues. The CDR3 DNA sequence: TGTGCCAGTAGTATGATGGCGACCACTGAAGCTTTCTTT. Amino acid sequence: CASSMMATTEAFF. The variable domain in full, completed from reference TRBV19 and TRBJ1-1, reads DGGITQSPKYLFRKEGQNVTLSCEQNLNHDAMYWYRQDPGQGLRLIYYSQIVNDFQKGDIAEGYSVSREKKESFPLTVTSAQKNPTAFYLCASSMMATTEAFFGQGTRLTVV.

The sample holds one count of this clonotype. A much larger clone differs from this one at a single base, so this may be a read error. The V and J genes are TRBV5-1 and TRBJ2-1; 15 nucleotides agree with TRBD2. The CDR3 spans 17 residues. In germline, CDR1 is SGHRS, CDR2 YFSETQ. The CDR3 loop reads CASSGGTSGRLYNGQFF. The DNA of the CDR3 is TGCGCCAGCAGCGGCGGGACTAGCGGGAGGTTATACAATGGGCAGTTCTTC.

This clonotype came up a few times. A much larger clone differs by one base, so this may be a read error. This chain joins TRBV27 and TRBJ2-7; TRBD1 agrees at 9 bases. J gave up 2 bases and V 5 bases, and 4 bases lay outside the gene matches. The CDR3 totals 14 residues. Germline V gene lookup returns CDR1 MNHEY and CDR2 SMNVEV (reference sequence). For the CDR3, the DNA is TGTGCCAGCAGTGACCGGGACAGGGCCTACGAGCAGTACTTC. Translating gives CASSDRDRAYEQYF.

This clonotype was counted ten times or more. V usage is TRBV11-2 and J usage is TRBJ1-1, with 7 bases fitting TRBD1. From germline, CDR1 is SGHAT and CDR2 FQNNGV. The ends lost 6 bases at V and 0 bases at J; junction bases unmatched: 7. The CDR3 contains 15 residues. The CDR3 nucleotides are TGTGCCAGCAGGCACTCCGGGACAGTGAACACTGAAGCTTTCTTT. Translated: CASRHSGTVNTEAFF.